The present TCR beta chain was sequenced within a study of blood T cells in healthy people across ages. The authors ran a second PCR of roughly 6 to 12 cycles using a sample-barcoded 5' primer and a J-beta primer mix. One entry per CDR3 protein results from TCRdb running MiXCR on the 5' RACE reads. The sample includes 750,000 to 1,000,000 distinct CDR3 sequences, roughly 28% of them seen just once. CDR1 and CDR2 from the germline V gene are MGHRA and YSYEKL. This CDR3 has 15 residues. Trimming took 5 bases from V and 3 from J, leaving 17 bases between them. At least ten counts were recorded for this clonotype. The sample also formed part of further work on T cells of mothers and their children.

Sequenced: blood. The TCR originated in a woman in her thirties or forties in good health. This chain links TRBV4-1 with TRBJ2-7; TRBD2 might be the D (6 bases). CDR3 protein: CASSFYPGGDYEQYF. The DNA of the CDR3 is TGCGCCAGCAGCTTCTACCCCGGAGGGGACTACGAGCAGTACTTC.